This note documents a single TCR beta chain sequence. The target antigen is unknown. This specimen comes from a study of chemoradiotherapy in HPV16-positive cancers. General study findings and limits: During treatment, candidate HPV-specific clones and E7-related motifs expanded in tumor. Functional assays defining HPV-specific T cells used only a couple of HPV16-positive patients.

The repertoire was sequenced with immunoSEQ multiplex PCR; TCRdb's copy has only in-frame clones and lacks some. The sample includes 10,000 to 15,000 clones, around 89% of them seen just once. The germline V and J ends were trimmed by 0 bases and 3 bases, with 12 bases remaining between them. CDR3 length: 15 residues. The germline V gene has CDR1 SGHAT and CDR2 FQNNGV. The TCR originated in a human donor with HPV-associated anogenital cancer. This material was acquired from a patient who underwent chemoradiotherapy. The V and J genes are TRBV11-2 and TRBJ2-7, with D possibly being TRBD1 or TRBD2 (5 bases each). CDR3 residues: CASSLDPPGRYEQYF. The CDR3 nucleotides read TGTGCCAGCAGCTTAGATCCCCCGGGGCGCTACGAGCAGTACTTC.